Below, 28 T cell receptor beta chains from the same sample are listed, as sequenced in a study of T cells after yellow fever vaccination. TCRdb redid the calling of the 5' RACE reads with MiXCR, one entry per CDR3 protein. There are hundreds of thousands of distinct CDR3 sequences in the sample; roughly 9.4% occur only once, and more than 15% lies in the top ten. The sample here was PBMCs, taken on the day of the first yellow fever vaccination. These receptors came from a man aged 18 to 29 who received the YFV17D yellow fever vaccine.

In its sample, this clonotype was seen many times. The rearrangement links TRBV24-1 to TRBJ2-3; 7 nucleotides match TRBD1. The V and J ends lost 1 base and 1 base, in that order; junction bases with no gene match: 1. Germline V gives CDR1 KGHDR, CDR2 SFDVKD. CDR3 size: 15 residues. The CDR3 bases are TGTGCCACCAGTGATTTTGGACAGGGCACAGATACGCAGTATTTT. Translated, it gives CATSDFGQGTDTQYF.

The chain recombines TRBV20-1 with TRBJ1-2; D is perhaps TRBD1 (6 bases). The CDR3 length is 11 residues. Germline CDR1 and CDR2: DFQATT and SNEGSKA (reference sequence). Trimming left V 6 bases short and J 2 bases short, with 7 bases between. CDR3: CSAQGNYGYTF. The CDR3 coding sequence is TGCAGTGCCCAGGGGAACTATGGCTACACCTTC.

This clonotype occurred many times. V gene TRBV5-6 combines with J gene TRBJ1-1; 10 bases line up with TRBD1. This CDR3 is built from 15 residues. Germline CDR1 reads SGHDT; CDR2 reads YYEEEE. Trimming removed 4 bases from V and 0 bases from J; junction bases left unmatched: 3. The CDR3 region has the DNA TGTGCCAGCAGCGGGACAGGGGCCTTGAACACTGAAGCTTTCTTT. It specifies CASSGTGALNTEAFF. Complete variable domain (other parts from reference TRBV5-6 and TRBJ1-1): DAGVTQSPTHLIKTRGQQVTLRCSPKSGHDTVSWYQQALGQGPQFIFQYYEEEERQRGNFPDRFSGHQFPNYSSELNVNALLLGDSALYLCASSGTGALNTEAFFGQGTRLTVV.

This clonotype was recorded at least ten times. This chain links TRBV12-3 or TRBV12-4 with TRBJ2-7; 12 nucleotides align to TRBD2. V lost 2 bases and J lost 3; bases outside the gene matches: 20. This CDR3 contains 21 residues. This chain's CDR3 is CASSLKGTWLAGGHEIYEQYF. Written as DNA, the CDR3 is TGTGCCAGCAGTTTAAAGGGCACCTGGCTAGCGGGGGGGCATGAAATCTACGAGCAGTACTTC.

This clonotype was counted only a few times. V is TRBV14 and J is TRBJ2-1; 11 nucleotides agree with TRBD2. CDR1 SGHDN and CDR2 FVKESK come from the germline V gene. This CDR3 comprises 15 residues. Trimming took 2 bases from V and 4 from J; bases not matched to a gene: 1. The CDR3 here is CASSQLAGGYNEQFF. The CDR3, as DNA: TGTGCCAGCAGCCAACTAGCGGGGGGATACAATGAGCAGTTCTTC. Together with reference TRBV14 and TRBJ2-1, the CDR3 gives the full variable domain: EAGVTQFPSHSVIEKGQTVTLRCDPISGHDNLYWYRRVMGKEIKFLLHFVKESKQDESGMPNNRFLAERTGGTYSTLKVQPAELEDSGVYFCASSQLAGGYNEQFFGPGTRLTVL.

The V gene is TRBV24-1, the J gene TRBJ2-4, with D perhaps TRBD1 (6 bases). Germline V gene data show CDR1 as KGHDR and CDR2 as SFDVKD. The CDR3 runs to 15 residues. V was trimmed by 4 bases and J by 3 bases, leaving 12 bases between them. The CDR3 DNA sequence: TGTGCCACCAGTGAGTCAGGGGTCGGCAAAAACATTCAGTACTTC. Translated: CATSESGVGKNIQYF.

This clonotype was detected many times. The rearrangement uses TRBV20-1 and TRBJ1-5; weak D call: TRBD1 (6 bases). The V gene's germline CDR1 is DFQATT and CDR2 SNEGSKA (reference sequence). The CDR3 runs to 14 residues. Trimming took off 1 base at V and 4 bases at J, with 11 bases between the two ends. The CDR3 here is CSARALQGNQPQHF. CDR3 coding DNA: TGCAGTGCTAGAGCCCTCCAGGGGAATCAGCCCCAGCATTTT.

This clonotype showed up many times. V and J are TRBV12-3 or TRBV12-4 and TRBJ1-1; D is possibly TRBD1 (5 bases). This CDR3 comprises 17 residues. V was shortened by 9 bases and J by 4 bases, with 27 bases between the two germline ends. The CDR3 protein is CASASGTWFQQSTEAFF. The CDR3, as DNA: TGTGCCAGTGCTTCCGGGACGTGGTTTCAACAAAGCACTGAAGCTTTCTTT.

The chain joins TRBV5-6 to TRBJ1-1; TRBD1 matches at 7 bases. The CDR3 sequence is 16 residues long. Trimming removed 0 bases from V and 0 bases from J; junction bases left unmatched: 5. CDR1 and CDR2 from the germline V gene are SGHDT and YYEEEE. Here the CDR3 reads CASSLVPTGMNTEAFF. The DNA of the CDR3 is TGTGCCAGCAGCTTGGTCCCGACAGGGATGAACACTGAAGCTTTCTTT. Full variable domain (missing parts from reference TRBV5-6 and TRBJ1-1): DAGVTQSPTHLIKTRGQQVTLRCSPKSGHDTVSWYQQALGQGPQFIFQYYEEEERQRGNFPDRFSGHQFPNYSSELNVNALLLGDSALYLCASSLVPTGMNTEAFFGQGTRLTVV.

This clonotype was found a few times. This chain connects TRBV5-1 to TRBJ1-6; 9 nucleotides line up with TRBD1. This CDR3 contains 16 residues. Germline CDR1 is SGHRS and CDR2 is YFSETQ. V shed 0 bases and J 10 bases; nucleotides not matched to a gene: 8. This CDR3 is CASSLAPGQGQSPLHF. The DNA for the CDR3 is TGCGCCAGCAGCTTGGCCCCGGGACAGGGACAATCACCCCTCCACTTT.

The V gene is TRBV7-9, the J gene TRBJ1-1; D is undetermined. Deletions cut 5 bases from V and 9 bases from J, with 19 bases between. CDR1 and CDR2 from the germline V gene are SEHNR and FQNEAQ (reference sequence). The CDR3 loop spans 14 amino acids. CDR3 DNA: TGTGCCAGCAGCGGACCGGGGAGGGTGGCCAAAGCTTTCTTT. It codes for CASSGPGRVAKAFF.

A few counts support this clonotype. V gene TRBV5-6 combines with J gene TRBJ2-2; D is ambiguous. The germline V gene encodes CDR1 SGHDT and CDR2 YYEEEE. CDR3 length: 13 residues. Trimming pared 2 bases from V and 6 bases from J, leaving 8 bases between. The CDR3 DNA reads as TGTGCCAGCAGCTTCGTGGGATCCGGGGAGCTGTTTTTT. It specifies CASSFVGSGELFF.

The rearrangement uses TRBV4-1 and TRBJ2-7; 7 nucleotides align to TRBD1. V shed 3 bases and J 8 bases; nucleotides not matched to a gene: 16. Germline loops: CDR1 MGHRA, CDR2 YSYEKL. This CDR3 is 16 amino acids long. The CDR3 DNA reads TGCGCCAGCAGCCATGAAACCGGGACAGCGAGGCAGAAGCAGTACTTC. As protein: CASSHETGTARQKQYF.

This clonotype has only a few counts. The chain carries TRBV18 and TRBJ1-1; tentatively, D is TRBD1 (6 bases). The germline V gene encodes CDR1 KGHSH and CDR2 LQKENI. The CDR3 totals 13 residues. With 8 bases removed from V and 3 bases from J, the gap between germline ends came to 13 bases. CDR3 sequence reads: CASIQGSHTEAFF. The CDR3 nucleotides are TGTGCCAGCATCCAGGGGTCCCACACTGAAGCTTTCTTT.

Only a few counts were recorded for this clonotype. The J gene is TRBJ1-4, the V gene TRBV29-1; TRBD1 matches 9 bases. The CDR3 contains 13 residues. V was pared by 5 bases and J by 5 bases, with 3 bases of the junction left unmatched. Germline CDR1 and CDR2: SQVTM and ANQGSEA. The CDR3 region has the DNA TGCAGCGTTACCGGGACAGGGAATGAAAAACTGTTTTTT. Translating it yields CSVTGTGNEKLFF.

This clonotype was recorded a few times. The rearrangement joins TRBV18 to TRBJ2-4; D gene ambiguous. The germline V gene encodes CDR1 KGHSH and CDR2 LQKENI. This CDR3 has 15 amino acids. Trimming pared 6 bases from V and 2 bases from J, leaving 14 bases between. The CDR3 is CASSQRTGPKNIQYF. CDR3 in DNA: TGTGCCAGCTCGCAACGGACCGGGCCCAAAAACATTCAGTACTTC.

This clonotype was observed a few times. A read error may produce the germline difference seen at one junction end. V is TRBV6-5 and J is TRBJ2-1; TRBD2 matches at 13 bases. The CDR3 runs 17 residues. Germline V gene data show CDR1 as MNHEY and CDR2 as SVGAGI. CDR3: CASSWTSGGRSSNEQFF. CDR3 sequence (DNA): TGTGCCAGCAGTTGGACTAGCGGGGGTCGCTCCTCCAATGAGCAGTTCTTC.

In this sample, this clonotype turned up a few times. The chain joins TRBV5-1 to TRBJ1-2; TRBD1 agrees at 8 bases. The CDR3 is 15 residues long. The J segment lost 4 bases and the V segment lost 4 bases, leaving 9 bases of the junction unmatched. The germline CDR1 and CDR2 sequences are SGHRS and YFSETQ. The CDR3 region is CASSPLTGATYGYTF. The CDR3, as DNA: TGCGCCAGCAGCCCCCTGACAGGGGCGACCTATGGCTACACCTTC. Full variable domain (remainder filled in from reference TRBV5-1 and TRBJ1-2): KAGVTQTPRYLIKTRGQQVTLSCSPISGHRSVSWYQQTPGQGLQFLFEYFSETQRNKGNFPGRFSGRQFSNSRSEMNVSTLELGDSALYLCASSPLTGATYGYTFGSGTRLTVV.

The chain recombines TRBV15 with TRBJ1-1; D remains unclear. This CDR3 spans 17 amino acids. Between the trimmed V and J ends, which lost 1 base and 3 bases, there was a span of 18 bases. The V gene's germline CDR1 is LNHNV and CDR2 YYDKDF (reference sequence). This CDR3 reads CATSRVTRNTQYTEAFF. For the CDR3, the DNA is TGTGCCACCAGCAGAGTTACCCGGAACACCCAGTACACTGAAGCTTTCTTT.

CDR3: CASSMTGFNQPQHF. For the CDR3, the DNA is TGTGCCAGCAGCATGACAGGGTTTAATCAGCCCCAGCATTTT. The chain couples TRBV7-2 to TRBJ1-5, with 7 nucleotides matching TRBD1. CDR1 and CDR2 (germline): SGHTA, FQGNSA. With 5 bases clipped from V and 4 bases from J, the junction kept 5 bases outside the gene matches. The CDR3 extends over 14 amino acids.

Ten or more counts support this clonotype. V gene TRBV9 combines with J gene TRBJ2-5; a possible D gene is TRBD1 (6 bases). Trimming cost V 2 bases and J 2 bases, with 13 bases left between them. Germline V gene sequence: CDR1 SGDLS, CDR2 YYNGEE. The CDR3 spans 15 residues. CDR3 DNA: TGTGCCAGCAGCGTCTGGGGGCGACCTCAAGAGACCCAGTACTTC. It translates to CASSVWGRPQETQYF.

In DNA form, the CDR3 reads TGTGCCAGCAGCTACAGTGCTACAATGGAGACCCAGTACTTC. Its protein product is CASSYSATMETQYF. The J gene is TRBJ2-5, the V gene TRBV7-8; D unresolved. Germline V lookup: CDR1 SGHVS, CDR2 FQNEAQ. Trimming pared 4 bases from V and 5 bases from J, leaving 14 bases between. There are 14 residues in the CDR3.

The rearrangement uses TRBV19 and TRBJ1-4; 9 bases are shared with TRBD1. V shed 8 bases and J 14 bases; nucleotides not matched to a gene: 21. CDR1 is LNHDA and CDR2 is SQIVND in the germline V gene (reference sequence). CDR3 length: 16 residues. The DNA of the CDR3 is TGTGCCAGTGGCGATCCGGGACAGGGCTCAAGGAGGTCCCTGTTTTTT. Translated, it gives CASGDPGQGSRRSLFF.

The sample holds many counts of this clonotype. The V call is TRBV4-1, the J call TRBJ1-3; the D is unclear. V lost 2 bases and J lost 4, with 9 bases in between. Germline V lookup: CDR1 MGHRA, CDR2 YSYEKL. The CDR3 runs to 14 residues. DNA of the CDR3: TGCGCCAGCAGCCAAAGAGCGGCCGGAAACACCATATATTTT. Its protein is CASSQRAAGNTIYF.

This clonotype has just a few counts. The chain employs TRBV7-2 and TRBJ1-1; D gene unclear. V lost 5 bases and J 8 bases, leaving 12 bases between the germline ends. The CDR3 consists of 12 residues. Germline assignment: CDR1 SGHTA and CDR2 FQGNSA. The CDR3: CASSITGAEAFF. The CDR3 DNA reads as TGTGCCAGCAGCATTACCGGAGCGGAAGCTTTCTTT.

This clonotype appeared a few times. This chain links TRBV20-1 with TRBJ2-1; D is unclear. Germline assignment: CDR1 DFQATT and CDR2 SNEGSKA (reference sequence). Trimming took off 7 bases at V and 6 bases at J, with 16 bases between the two ends. The length of the CDR3 is 13 residues. Here the CDR3 reads CSGVGPNANEQFF. As DNA, the CDR3 is TGCAGTGGAGTGGGCCCTAACGCCAATGAGCAGTTCTTC.

This clonotype has more than one count but fewer than ten. V usage is TRBV20-1 and J usage is TRBJ1-3; no firm D call. The germline V and J ends were trimmed by 5 bases and 0 bases, with 8 bases remaining between them. Germline V lookup: CDR1 DFQATT, CDR2 SNEGSKA (reference sequence). This CDR3 is built from 13 residues. This CDR3 is CSALGFSGNTIYF. The CDR3 DNA sequence: TGCAGTGCTCTGGGATTCTCTGGAAACACCATATATTTT.

This clonotype has a handful of counts. The chain couples TRBV12-3 or TRBV12-4 to TRBJ1-1; perhaps TRBD1 as D (5 bases). The CDR3 has 11 amino acids. The V end lost 8 bases, the J end lost 4 bases, and 8 bases lay between the germline ends. CDR3 coding DNA: TGTGCCAGCCGGGGCGGCACTGAAGCTTTCTTT. This encodes CASRGGTEAFF.